This note documents a single TCR beta chain sequence. Its antigen is currently unknown. The V gene lost 0 bases and the J gene lost 0 bases, with 10 bases spanning the gap. The germline CDR1 and CDR2 sequences are SGHNT and YYREEE (reference sequence). The CDR3 length is 16 residues. The data stem from a study of OX40 agonist ivuxolimab in advanced cancers. Study at large: At doses from 0.01 to 10 mg/kg, patients were given intravenous ivuxolimab every 2 weeks. Patients were under 90% male with ages roughly 20 to 85, mean 60.

Broader study findings: At 0.1 to 3.0 mg/kg, clonal expansion of CD4+ and CD8+ blood T cells had occurred by week 6.

The method was immunoSEQ multiplex PCR; TCRdb's version includes in-frame clones alone and lacks a portion of them. This sample carries about 40,000 clones, roughly 77% of them seen once, and the ten largest clones take roughly 2.5%. The source of this sequence is an adult with an advanced solid tumor such as melanoma, head and neck, liver or kidney cancer. Sample: CD4+ or CD8+ T cells sorted from blood, taken in a trial of the OX40 agonist ivuxolimab. The chain is built from TRBV5-4 and TRBJ1-5, with a possible D match to TRBD1 (5 bases). The CDR3 spells CASSLGGGDSNQPQHF. As DNA, the CDR3 is TGTGCCAGCAGCTTGGGGGGGGGAGATAGCAATCAGCCCCAGCATTTT.